What follows describes a single T cell receptor beta chain. This record comes from a study of control samples from healthy donors and cancer patients. The protocol was immunoSEQ multiplex PCR, while the TCRdb copy is restricted to in-frame clones and leaves out a portion. This table holds some 67,000 clones, about 87% found once. V trimming: 4 bases; J trimming: 7 bases; junction bases outside the gene matches: 8. Per germline, CDR1 MNHEY and CDR2 SVGAGI. This CDR3 has 15 amino acids. This TCR was sampled from a woman aged 45-65 years with head and neck cancer. What was sequenced was PBMCs. The chain combines TRBV6-5 with TRBJ2-1; 9 nucleotides align to TRBD1. This chain's CDR3 is CASSFIGQGLNEQFF. Here the CDR3 DNA reads TGTGCCAGCAGTTTTATCGGACAGGGGTTAAATGAGCAGTTCTTC.